Presented here are 20 T cell receptor beta chains from one specimen sequenced in a study of read filtering for tumor transcriptome and immune sequencing. This library used roughly 0.4 ug RNA and molecular barcoded adaptors spanning alpha/delta and beta/gamma chains. TCRdb independently ran MiXCR on the reads; one entry per CDR3 protein. The data contain more than 100,000 distinct CDR3 sequences, 13% of them singletons. The source material was a population of CD138-negative cells sorted from bone marrow. These receptor sequences come from a donor at least 40 years old with multiple myeloma.

In this sample, this clonotype turned up a few times. The chain recombines TRBV5-4 with TRBJ2-2; the match to TRBD1 covers 11 bases. The J segment lost 2 bases and the V segment lost 5 bases, leaving 5 bases of the junction unmatched. The CDR3 runs to 16 residues. Germline-derived CDR1 and CDR2 are SGHNT and YYREEE (reference sequence). As DNA, the CDR3 is TGTGCCAGCAGTAAGCGGACAGGGGGCAACACCGGGGAGCTGTTTTTT. It translates to CASSKRTGGNTGELFF.

This clonotype was seen ten or more times. The gene calls are TRBV6-1 and TRBJ1-5; D uncertain. Germline V lookup: CDR1 MNHNS, CDR2 SASEGT. The CDR3 runs 13 residues. Between the trimmed V and J ends, which lost 1 base and 3 bases, there was a span of 4 bases. CDR3 DNA sequence: TGTGCCAGCAGTGAAGTGGACAATCAGCCCCAGCATTTT. This translates into CASSEVDNQPQHF.

The CDR3 DNA follows: TGTGCCAGCAGTGTACGCAGTCAAAACCGCCAAGAGACCCAGTACTTC. It yields the protein CASSVRSQNRQETQYF. This chain uses TRBV12-3 or TRBV12-4 with TRBJ2-5; D ambiguous. The CDR3 spans 16 residues. Deletions cut 5 bases from V and 1 base from J, with 17 bases between.

This clonotype was observed many times. The rearrangement joins TRBV6-2 or TRBV6-3 to TRBJ2-6; D remains ambiguous. CDR1 is MNHEY and CDR2 is SVGEGT in the germline V gene. The CDR3 sequence is 15 residues long. The V gene lost 8 bases and the J gene lost 0 bases, with 11 bases spanning the gap. Written as DNA, the CDR3 is TGTGCCAGCCGGTTAGATAACTCTGGGGCCAACGTCCTGACTTTC. Residues: CASRLDNSGANVLTF.

This clonotype has ten or more counts. The chain carries TRBV29-1 and TRBJ2-3, with TRBD2 matching 9 bases. CDR1 is SQVTM, CDR2 ANQGSEA, per germline. J lost 4 bases, V lost 8 bases, and 7 bases had no gene match. The CDR3 runs 13 residues. CDR3 protein: CSLKAGGADTQYF. CDR3 in DNA: TGCAGCCTCAAAGCGGGAGGCGCAGATACGCAGTATTTT.

The V and J genes are TRBV5-4 and TRBJ2-3; D is unclear. Germline CDR1 and CDR2: SGHNT and YYREEE (reference sequence). Trimming left V 5 bases short and J 5 bases short, with 9 bases between. The CDR3 covers 12 residues. CDR3 bases: TGTGCCAGCAGATTAGAGCAAGATACGCAGTATTTT. This codes for CASRLEQDTQYF.

The table lists this clonotype with many counts. The chain recombines TRBV6-1 with TRBJ1-4; D is uncertain. The CDR3 sequence is 12 residues long. V was pared by 7 bases and J by 13 bases, with 16 bases between. Germline V CDR1 and CDR2: MNHNS, SASEGT. The CDR3 nucleotides read TGTGCCAGCAACATAGTCGGAAGGGTACTGTTTTTT. Residues: CASNIVGRVLFF.

The chain employs TRBV9 and TRBJ2-5, with 7 nucleotides matching TRBD2. Germline loops: CDR1 SGDLS, CDR2 YYNGEE. V gave up 5 bases and J gave up 6 bases; unmatched junction bases: 7. CDR3 size: 13 residues. The CDR3 nucleotides are TGTGCCAGCAGAGGGACGGGAGGACAGACCCAGTACTTC. Translating gives CASRGTGGQTQYF.

In this sample, this clonotype turned up many times. The chain joins TRBV27 to TRBJ1-2; no reliable D call. V dropped 0 bases and J dropped 5 bases, with 13 bases sitting between them. Germline assignment: CDR1 MNHEY and CDR2 SMNVEV (reference sequence). The CDR3 runs 15 residues. Written as DNA, the CDR3 is TGTGCCAGCAGTTTATCCCCCCTCTTCCCTTATGGCTACACCTTC. Translation gives CASSLSPLFPYGYTF.

The table lists this clonotype with many counts. This chain connects TRBV19 to TRBJ1-5; TRBD1 agrees at 7 bases. CDR1 is LNHDA, CDR2 SQIVND, per germline (reference sequence). The CDR3 is 13 residues long. Trimming took 6 bases from V and 5 from J; bases not matched to a gene: 4. The CDR3 DNA reads TGTGCCAGTAGCGGGACAGTAGATCAGCCCCAGCATTTT. It yields the protein CASSGTVDQPQHF. Supplemented by reference TRBV19 and TRBJ1-5, the full variable domain reads DGGITQSPKYLFRKEGQNVTLSCEQNLNHDAMYWYRQDPGQGLRLIYYSQIVNDFQKGDIAEGYSVSREKKESFPLTVTSAQKNPTAFYLCASSGTVDQPQHFGDGTRLSIL.

The chain is built from TRBV6-5 and TRBJ2-7; 13 bases map to TRBD2. This CDR3 is 15 amino acids long. The ends lost 5 bases at V and 4 bases at J; junction bases unmatched: 5. Looked up from germline, CDR1 is MNHEY and CDR2 is SVGAGI. The CDR3 sequence: CASSLGTSGNYEQYF. The CDR3 bases are TGTGCCAGCAGTCTAGGGACTAGCGGGAATTACGAGCAGTACTTC.

The sample holds many counts of this clonotype. The chain carries TRBV3-1 and TRBJ1-4, with D unclear. Trimming left V 0 bases short and J 6 bases short, with 8 bases between. Germline V gene data show CDR1 as LGHDT and CDR2 as YNNKEL (reference sequence). The CDR3 consists of 14 residues. Here the CDR3 DNA reads TGTGCCAGCAGCCAAGATTATTTAGATGAAAAACTGTTTTTT. This encodes CASSQDYLDEKLFF.

This clonotype was counted between two and nine times. V is TRBV27 and J is TRBJ2-3, with a possible D match to TRBD1 (5 bases). The V gene's germline CDR1 is MNHEY and CDR2 SMNVEV (reference sequence). The CDR3 is 13 amino acids. Trimming shortened V by 6 bases and J by 3 bases, and 10 bases separated the two germline ends. The CDR3 DNA reads as TGTGCCAGCAGCCCCAGGGAAACAGATACGCAGTATTTT. It translates to CASSPRETDTQYF.

The rearrangement joins TRBV20-1 to TRBJ1-1; the match to TRBD1 covers 9 bases. Looked up from germline, CDR1 is DFQATT and CDR2 is SNEGSKA (reference sequence). CDR3 length equals 14 residues. V shed 3 bases, J shed 7 bases, and the junction held 9 bases outside the gene matches. CDR3 bases: TGCAGTGCTAGGTTCTCCGGGACAGGGCTTGAAGCTTTCTTT. This codes for CSARFSGTGLEAFF.

Many counts were recorded for this clonotype. V and J are TRBV7-8 and TRBJ2-7, with TRBD2 matching over 11 bases. CDR1 is SGHVS, CDR2 FQNEAQ, per germline. The CDR3 extends over 15 amino acids. Trimming at V came to 1 base and at J to 5 bases, leaving 4 bases not matched to a gene. The CDR3 region is CASSLELAGDHEQYF. The DNA for the CDR3 is TGTGCCAGCAGCTTAGAACTAGCGGGGGACCACGAGCAGTACTTC.

In this sample, this clonotype turned up many times. The V and J genes are TRBV28 and TRBJ2-5, with 8 bases aligning to TRBD2. Germline CDR1 MDHEN, CDR2 SYDVKM. V gave up 5 bases and J gave up 2 bases; unmatched junction bases: 4. This CDR3 region has 14 residues. CDR3 in DNA: TGTGCCAGCAGTAAACTAGCGGTTCAAGAGACCCAGTACTTC. Protein: CASSKLAVQETQYF.

This clonotype has ten or more counts. This chain links TRBV3-1 with TRBJ1-1; D unresolved. Germline loops: CDR1 LGHDT, CDR2 YNNKEL (reference sequence). Trimming took 5 bases from V and 1 from J, leaving 11 bases between them. The CDR3 extends over 14 amino acids. The CDR3 region is CASSRGRGNTEAFF. CDR3 coding DNA: TGTGCCAGCAGCAGAGGACGGGGGAACACTGAAGCTTTCTTT.

This clonotype was counted ten times or more. The rearrangement uses TRBV10-1 and TRBJ1-6; D is possibly TRBD1 (5 bases). Trimming shortened V by 9 bases and J by 3 bases, and 15 bases separated the two germline ends. Germline V gives CDR1 WNHNN, CDR2 SYGVQD (reference sequence). The CDR3 runs to 15 residues. The DNA for the CDR3 is TGCGCCAGAACTGACGGGACCTACTATAATTCACCCCTCCACTTT. Residues: CARTDGTYYNSPLHF.

This clonotype was observed many times. The V gene is TRBV3-1, the J gene TRBJ2-3, with TRBD1 matching 9 bases. Germline trimming cut 4 bases from V and 2 bases from J; bases unmatched to any gene: 4. Germline values: CDR1 LGHDT, CDR2 YNNKEL (reference sequence). This CDR3 comprises 15 residues. The chain's CDR3 is CASSRGTGNTDTQYF. The CDR3 coding sequence is TGTGCCAGCAGCCGGGGGACAGGGAACACAGATACGCAGTATTTT.

This clonotype was picked up one time. At one end the junction does not follow the germline gene, possibly because of a read error. V usage is TRBV11-2 and J usage is TRBJ2-5; possible D gene TRBD2, 6 bases. The CDR3 runs to 14 residues. The germline gives CDR1 SGHAT, CDR2 FQNNGV. The CDR3 DNA reads TGTGCCAGCGGCTTATTGCGGGGCCAAGAGACCCAGTACTTC. Protein product: CASGLLRGQETQYF.